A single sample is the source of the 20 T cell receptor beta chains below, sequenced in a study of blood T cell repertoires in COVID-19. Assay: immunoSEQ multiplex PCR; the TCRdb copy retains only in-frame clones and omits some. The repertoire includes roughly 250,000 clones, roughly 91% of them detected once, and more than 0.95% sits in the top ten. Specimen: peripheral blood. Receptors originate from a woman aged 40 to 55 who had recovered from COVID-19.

CDR3 region: CASSLGGGPVAGKNIQYF. In DNA, the CDR3 is TGTGCCAGCAGCTTAGGTGGGGGCCCTGTAGCAGGCAAAAACATTCAGTACTTC. The rearrangement links TRBV7-2 to TRBJ2-4, with D maybe TRBD1 (6 bases). This CDR3 is 18 amino acids long. Between the trimmed V and J ends, which lost 1 base and 3 bases, there was a span of 19 bases. Looked up from germline, CDR1 is SGHTA and CDR2 is FQGNSA.

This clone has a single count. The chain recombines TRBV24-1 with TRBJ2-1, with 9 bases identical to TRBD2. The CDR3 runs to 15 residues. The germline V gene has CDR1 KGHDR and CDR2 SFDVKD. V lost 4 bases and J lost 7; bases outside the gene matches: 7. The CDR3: CATSDTSGRWNEQFF. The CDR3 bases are TGTGCCACCAGTGACACAAGCGGGAGGTGGAATGAGCAGTTCTTC.

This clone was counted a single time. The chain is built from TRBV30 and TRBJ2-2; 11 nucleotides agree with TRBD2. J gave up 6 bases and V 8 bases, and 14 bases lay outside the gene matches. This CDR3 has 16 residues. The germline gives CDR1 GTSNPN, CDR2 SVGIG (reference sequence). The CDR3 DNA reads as TGTGCCGGACAACTAGCGGGAGCCCGCGGGGCCGGGGAGCTGTTTTTT. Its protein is CAGQLAGARGAGELFF.

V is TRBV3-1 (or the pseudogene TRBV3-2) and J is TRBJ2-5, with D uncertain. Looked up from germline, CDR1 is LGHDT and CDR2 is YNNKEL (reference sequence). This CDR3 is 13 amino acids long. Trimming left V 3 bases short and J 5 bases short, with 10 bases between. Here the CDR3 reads CASSQGSVETQYF. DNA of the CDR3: TGTGCCAGCAGCCAGGGCAGTGTGGAGACCCAGTACTTC.

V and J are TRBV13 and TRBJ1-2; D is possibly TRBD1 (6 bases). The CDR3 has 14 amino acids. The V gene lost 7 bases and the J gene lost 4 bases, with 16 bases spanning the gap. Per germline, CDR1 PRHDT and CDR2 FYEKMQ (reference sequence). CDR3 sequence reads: CASTRGGGGYGYTF. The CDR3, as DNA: TGTGCCAGCACCCGGGGGGGAGGGGGCTATGGCTACACCTTC.

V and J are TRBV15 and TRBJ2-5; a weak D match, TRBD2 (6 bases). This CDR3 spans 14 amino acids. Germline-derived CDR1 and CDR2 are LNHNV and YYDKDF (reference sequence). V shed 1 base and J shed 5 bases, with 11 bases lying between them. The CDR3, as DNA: TGTGCCACCAGCAGAGTGGGGGGATGGGAGACCCAGTACTTC. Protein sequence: CATSRVGGWETQYF.

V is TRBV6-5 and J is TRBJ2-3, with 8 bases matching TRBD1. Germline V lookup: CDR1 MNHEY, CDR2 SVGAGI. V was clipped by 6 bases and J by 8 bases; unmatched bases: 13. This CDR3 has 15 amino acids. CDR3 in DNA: TGTGCCAGCAGCTCAGGGGGCGCTGTATTTGGTACGCAGTATTTT. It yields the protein CASSSGGAVFGTQYF.

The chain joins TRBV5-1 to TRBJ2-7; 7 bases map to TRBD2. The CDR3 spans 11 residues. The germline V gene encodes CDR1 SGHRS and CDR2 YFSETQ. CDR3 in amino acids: CASIWGGSVTV. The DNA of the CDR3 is TGCGCCAGCATCTGGGGCGGGAGTGTAACCGTC.

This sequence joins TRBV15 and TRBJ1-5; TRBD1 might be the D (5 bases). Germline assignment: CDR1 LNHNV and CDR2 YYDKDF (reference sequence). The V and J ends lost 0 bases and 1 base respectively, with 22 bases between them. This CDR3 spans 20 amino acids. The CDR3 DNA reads TGTGCCACCAGCAGAGATCTAGGCAGGGTGGGAAGTCGGAGCAATCAGCCCCAGCATTTT. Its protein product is CATSRDLGRVGSRSNQPQHF.

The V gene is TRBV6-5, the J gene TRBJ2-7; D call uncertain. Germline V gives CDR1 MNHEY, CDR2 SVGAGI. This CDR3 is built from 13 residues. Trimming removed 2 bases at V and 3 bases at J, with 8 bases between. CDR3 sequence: CASSYGRLYEQYF. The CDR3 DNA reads TGTGCCAGCAGTTACGGGCGCCTCTACGAGCAGTACTTC.

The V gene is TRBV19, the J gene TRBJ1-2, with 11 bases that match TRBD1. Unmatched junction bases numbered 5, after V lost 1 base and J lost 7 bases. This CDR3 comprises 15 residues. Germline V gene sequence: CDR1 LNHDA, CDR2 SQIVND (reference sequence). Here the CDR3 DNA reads TGTGCCAGTAGTATAGTTGGGACAGGGGGTTTTGGCTACACCTTC. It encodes CASSIVGTGGFGYTF.

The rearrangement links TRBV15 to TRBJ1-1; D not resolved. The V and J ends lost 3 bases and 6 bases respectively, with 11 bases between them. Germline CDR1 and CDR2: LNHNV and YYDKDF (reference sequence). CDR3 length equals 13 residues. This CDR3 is CATSSSPTAEAFF. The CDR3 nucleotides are TGTGCCACCAGCAGTAGTCCTACAGCTGAAGCTTTCTTT.

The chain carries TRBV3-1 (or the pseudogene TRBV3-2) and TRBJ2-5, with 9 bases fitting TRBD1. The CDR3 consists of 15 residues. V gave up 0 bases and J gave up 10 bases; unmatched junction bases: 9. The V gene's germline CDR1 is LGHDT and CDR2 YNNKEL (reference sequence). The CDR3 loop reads CASSQDWGLDRGQYF. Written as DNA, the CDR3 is TGTGCCAGCAGCCAAGATTGGGGGTTGGACAGGGGCCAGTACTTC.

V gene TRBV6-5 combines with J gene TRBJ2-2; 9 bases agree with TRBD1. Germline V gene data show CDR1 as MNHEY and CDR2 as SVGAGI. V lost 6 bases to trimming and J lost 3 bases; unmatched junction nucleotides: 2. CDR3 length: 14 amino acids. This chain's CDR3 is CASSRDRDTGELFF. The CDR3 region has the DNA TGTGCCAGCAGCCGGGACAGGGACACCGGGGAGCTGTTTTTT.

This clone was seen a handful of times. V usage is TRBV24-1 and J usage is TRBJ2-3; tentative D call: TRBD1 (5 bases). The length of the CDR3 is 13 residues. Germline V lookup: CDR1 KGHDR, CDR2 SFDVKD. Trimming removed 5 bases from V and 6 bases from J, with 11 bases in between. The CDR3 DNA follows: TGTGCCACCAGTGGGGGCAATGGGGATACGCAGTATTTT. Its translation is CATSGGNGDTQYF.

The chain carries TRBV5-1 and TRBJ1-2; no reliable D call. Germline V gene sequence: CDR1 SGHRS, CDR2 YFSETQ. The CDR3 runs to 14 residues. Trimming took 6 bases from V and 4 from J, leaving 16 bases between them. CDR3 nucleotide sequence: TGCGCCAGCAACCGGGGAGGGTCGGCCTATGGCTACACCTTC. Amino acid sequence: CASNRGGSAYGYTF. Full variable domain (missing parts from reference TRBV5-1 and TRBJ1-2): KAGVTQTPRYLIKTRGQQVTLSCSPISGHRSVSWYQQTPGQGLQFLFEYFSETQRNKGNFPGRFSGRQFSNSRSEMNVSTLELGDSALYLCASNRGGSAYGYTFGSGTRLTVV.

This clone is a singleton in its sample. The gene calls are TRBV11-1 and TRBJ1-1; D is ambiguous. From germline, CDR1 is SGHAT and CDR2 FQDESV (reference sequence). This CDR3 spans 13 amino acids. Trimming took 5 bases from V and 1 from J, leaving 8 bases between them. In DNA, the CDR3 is TGTGCCAGCAGCCCCCCCGGGAACACTGAAGCTTTCTTT. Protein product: CASSPPGNTEAFF.

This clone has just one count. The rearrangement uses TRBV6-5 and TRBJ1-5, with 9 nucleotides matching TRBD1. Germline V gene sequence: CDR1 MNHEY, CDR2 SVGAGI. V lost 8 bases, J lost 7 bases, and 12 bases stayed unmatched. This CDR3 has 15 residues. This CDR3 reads CASQRGTGLGQPQHF. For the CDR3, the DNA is TGTGCCAGCCAAAGGGGGACAGGGCTGGGCCAGCCCCAGCATTTT.

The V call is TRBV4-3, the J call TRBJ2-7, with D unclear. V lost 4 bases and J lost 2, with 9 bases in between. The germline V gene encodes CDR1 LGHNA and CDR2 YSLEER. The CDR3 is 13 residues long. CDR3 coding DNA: TGCGCCAGCAGCCCCTGGCCAGCCTACGAGCAGTACTTC. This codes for CASSPWPAYEQYF.

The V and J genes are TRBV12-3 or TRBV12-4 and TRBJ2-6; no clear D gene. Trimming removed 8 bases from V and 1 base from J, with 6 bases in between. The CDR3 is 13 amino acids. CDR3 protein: CASEASGANVLTF. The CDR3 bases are TGTGCCAGCGAAGCATCTGGGGCCAACGTCCTGACTTTC.